The sequence of this TCR beta chain was determined in a study of blood T cell repertoires in COVID-19. Turning to the study itself: Sites in the United States, Italy and Spain provided acute and convalescent COVID-19 samples. Sources were T cells, B-cell-depleted T cells, or PBMCs; the material itself was cDNA or gDNA.

Sequencing was performed with immunoSEQ multiplex PCR; in TCRdb, only in-frame clones are kept and a portion is missing. The table shows about 320,000 clones, with 75% to 90% occurring only once. This CDR3 has 16 amino acids. The V gene's germline CDR1 is SGHRS and CDR2 YFSETQ. Trimming removed 0 bases from V and 4 bases from J, with 13 bases in between. Cohort assignment relied on participant-reported clinical history. Before being deemed recovered, Cohort 3 donors had two negative PCRs, clearance, or symptom resolution. The receptor's source is a man between 60 and 75 years old who had recovered from COVID-19. Sequenced input: PBMCs or T cells enriched from blood (not recorded which). V gene TRBV5-1 combines with J gene TRBJ2-2, with D possibly matching TRBD1 (7 bases). This chain's CDR3 is CASSLDPGGGTGELFF. The CDR3 DNA sequence: TGCGCCAGCAGCTTGGACCCAGGGGGAGGCACCGGGGAGCTGTTTTTT.